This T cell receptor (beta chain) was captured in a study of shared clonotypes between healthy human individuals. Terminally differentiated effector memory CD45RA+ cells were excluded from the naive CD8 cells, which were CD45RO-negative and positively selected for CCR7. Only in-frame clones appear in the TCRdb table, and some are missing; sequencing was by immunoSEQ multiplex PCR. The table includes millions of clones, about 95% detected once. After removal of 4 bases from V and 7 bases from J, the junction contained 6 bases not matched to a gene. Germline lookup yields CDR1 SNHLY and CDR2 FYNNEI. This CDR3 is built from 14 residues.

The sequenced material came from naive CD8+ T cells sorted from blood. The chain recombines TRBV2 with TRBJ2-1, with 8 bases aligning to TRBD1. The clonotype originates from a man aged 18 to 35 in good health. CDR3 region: CASSGQGAGNEQFF. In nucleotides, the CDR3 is TGTGCCAGCAGTGGCCAGGGGGCGGGGAATGAGCAGTTCTTC.